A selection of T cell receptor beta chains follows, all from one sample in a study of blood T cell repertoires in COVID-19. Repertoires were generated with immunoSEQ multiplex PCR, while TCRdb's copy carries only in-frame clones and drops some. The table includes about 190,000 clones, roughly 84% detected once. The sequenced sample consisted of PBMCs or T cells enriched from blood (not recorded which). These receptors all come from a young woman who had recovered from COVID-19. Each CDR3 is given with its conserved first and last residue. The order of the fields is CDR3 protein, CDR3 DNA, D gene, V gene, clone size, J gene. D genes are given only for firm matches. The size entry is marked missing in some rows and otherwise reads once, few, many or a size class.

cdr3_aa: CASSEEGQGYNEQFF
cdr3_nt: TGTGCCAGCAGTGAAGAAGGACAGGGGTACAATGAGCAGTTCTTC
d_call: TRBD1
v_call: TRBV6-1
clone_size: .
j_call: TRBJ2-1

cdr3_aa: CASSTGTGYGYTF
cdr3_nt: TGTGCCAGCAGCACCGGGACAGGCTATGGCTACACCTTC
d_call: TRBD1
v_call: TRBV7-2
clone_size: .
j_call: TRBJ1-2

cdr3_aa: CASSPGGRGAFF
cdr3_nt: TGTGCCAGCAGCCCCGGGGGCAGGGGGGCTTTCTTT
d_call: TRBD1
v_call: TRBV14
clone_size: .
j_call: TRBJ1-1

cdr3_aa: CASSLRGKEAFF
cdr3_nt: TGTGCCAGCAGCTTACGGGGGAAAGAAGCTTTCTTT
d_call: .
v_call: TRBV13
clone_size: many
j_call: TRBJ1-1

cdr3_aa: CASSFAGNTEAFF
cdr3_nt: TGTGCCAGCAGCTTTGCAGGGAACACTGAAGCTTTCTTT
d_call: .
v_call: TRBV11-2
clone_size: .
j_call: TRBJ1-1

cdr3_aa: CASSESGTSGGRTYEQYF
cdr3_nt: TGCGCCAGCAGTGAGTCCGGGACTAGCGGGGGGAGAACCTACGAGCAGTACTTC
d_call: TRBD2
v_call: TRBV10-2
clone_size: .
j_call: TRBJ2-7

cdr3_aa: CASSRVRVGNEQFF
cdr3_nt: TGTGCCAGTAGTCGCGTCAGGGTGGGCAATGAGCAGTTCTTC
d_call: .
v_call: TRBV19
clone_size: .
j_call: TRBJ2-1

cdr3_aa: CASSLVTSGDTYEQYF
cdr3_nt: TGTGCCAGCAGCTTAGTAACTAGCGGGGATACGTACGAGCAGTACTTC
d_call: TRBD2
v_call: TRBV11-2
clone_size: .
j_call: TRBJ2-7

cdr3_aa: CSASQQGYNEQFF
cdr3_nt: TGCAGTGCTAGTCAGCAGGGCTACAATGAGCAGTTCTTC
d_call: .
v_call: TRBV20-1
clone_size: .
j_call: TRBJ2-1

cdr3_aa: CASSSGGTEAFF
cdr3_nt: TGTGCCAGCAGCTCCGGGGGGACTGAAGCTTTCTTT
d_call: .
v_call: TRBV13
clone_size: once
j_call: TRBJ1-1